This T cell receptor beta chain was recovered during a study of T cell clusters in autoimmune cytopenias. Multiplex touch-down PCR amplified TRB using TRB-A and TRB-B pools in one tube. TCRdb re-called the multiplex PCR reads; one entry per CDR3 protein, DNA not given. Its table records 6,000 to 6,500 distinct CDR3 sequences. TRB amplification used 250 ng of peripheral blood genomic DNA. Germline CDR1 and CDR2: LNHDA and SQIVND (reference sequence). The CDR3 has 14 residues. The data were also submitted as part of a second study, on T cell repertoires in aging, cancer and after chemotherapy.

The source material was peripheral blood. The chain is built from TRBV19 and TRBJ1-2; TCRdb gives TRBD1 as the D gene, but with no DNA this cannot be confirmed. This TCR was recovered from a human donor in good health. CDR3 loop: CASGTGGANYGYTF.